The 17 T cell receptor beta chains below were found in one sample sequenced in a study of OX40 agonist ivuxolimab in advanced cancers. Sequenced by immunoSEQ multiplex PCR; TCRdb stores in-frame clones only, minus some. The sample shows tens of thousands of clones, 80% to 90% of them seen only once. The sample was CD4+ or CD8+ T cells sorted from blood, taken in a trial of the OX40 agonist ivuxolimab. These receptors were collected from an adult with an advanced solid tumor such as melanoma, head and neck, liver or kidney cancer.

A single count supports this clone. The V call is TRBV7-2, the J call TRBJ2-7; TRBD1 agrees at 9 bases. The CDR3 totals 16 residues. Looked up from germline, CDR1 is SGHTA and CDR2 is FQGNSA. The J segment lost 5 bases and the V segment lost 5 bases, leaving 13 bases of the junction unmatched. The CDR3 reads CASSNPYRGRSNEQYF. The DNA for the CDR3 is TGTGCCAGCAGCAACCCCTACAGGGGGCGTTCAAACGAGCAGTACTTC.

The rearrangement links TRBV28 to TRBJ1-2, with a possible D match to TRBD1 (5 bases). Trimming took 3 bases from V and 4 from J, leaving 18 bases between them. Germline assignment: CDR1 MDHEN and CDR2 SYDVKM. The CDR3 runs to 16 residues. CDR3 bases: TGTGCCAGCAGTTTCCACGAGGGCGATCAGGGCTATGGCTACACCTTC. Translated: CASSFHEGDQGYGYTF.

The V gene is TRBV5-1, the J gene TRBJ2-7; 8 nucleotides agree with TRBD1. Germline trimming cut 3 bases from V and 2 bases from J; bases unmatched to any gene: 10. Germline assignment: CDR1 SGHRS and CDR2 YFSETQ. The CDR3 runs to 16 residues. Here the CDR3 DNA reads TGCGCCAGCAGCTGGTCCGGACAGGGAAGACCCTACGAGCAGTACTTC. This encodes CASSWSGQGRPYEQYF. Full variable domain (outside the CDR3, taken from reference TRBV5-1 and TRBJ2-7): KAGVTQTPRYLIKTRGQQVTLSCSPISGHRSVSWYQQTPGQGLQFLFEYFSETQRNKGNFPGRFSGRQFSNSRSEMNVSTLELGDSALYLCASSWSGQGRPYEQYFGPGTRLTVT.

The chain joins TRBV15 to TRBJ2-5; weak D call: TRBD1 (5 bases). Germline values: CDR1 LNHNV, CDR2 YYDKDF (reference sequence). CDR3 length: 16 residues. V was pared by 7 bases and J by 2 bases, with 20 bases between. The CDR3 bases are TGTGCCACCAATCCCACGCACGGTCAGGGACAAGAGACCCAGTACTTC. Translating it yields CATNPTHGQGQETQYF.

This chain connects TRBV5-4 to TRBJ2-5; 10 nucleotides line up with TRBD1. Germline CDR1 is SGHNT and CDR2 is YYREEE (reference sequence). V was pared by 0 bases and J by 5 bases, with 4 bases of the junction left unmatched. This CDR3 is 15 amino acids long. CDR3 region: CASSLVGTGVETQYF. The CDR3 nucleotides are TGTGCCAGCAGCTTGGTGGGGACAGGGGTGGAGACCCAGTACTTC.

The chain combines TRBV5-1 with TRBJ1-1, with TRBD1 identical over 9 bases. The CDR3 has 13 residues. The germline V gene has CDR1 SGHRS and CDR2 YFSETQ. V shed 4 bases, J shed 4 bases, and the junction held 2 bases outside the gene matches. The CDR3 is CASSPGQGTEAFF. In DNA, the CDR3 is TGCGCCAGCAGCCCGGGACAGGGCACTGAAGCTTTCTTT.

This sequence joins TRBV14 and TRBJ2-7, with D perhaps TRBD1 or TRBD2 (5 bases each). V gave up 3 bases and J gave up 3 bases, with 15 bases separating them. The CDR3 consists of 15 residues. Germline CDR1 is SGHDN and CDR2 is FVKESK. In DNA form, the CDR3 reads TGTGCCAGCAGCCAGGGACCATTAACCTTCTACGAGCAGTACTTC. This sequence encodes CASSQGPLTFYEQYF.

This sequence joins TRBV5-8 and TRBJ2-3, with 8 bases identical to TRBD1. Trimming cost V 4 bases and J 13 bases; bases outside gene matches: 11. This CDR3 comprises 13 residues. The V gene's germline CDR1 is SGHTS and CDR2 YDEGEE. The CDR3 here is CASSHRRTGMKYF. The CDR3 region has the DNA TGTGCCAGCAGCCATAGACGGACAGGGATGAAGTATTTT. The full variable domain, rest sourced from reference TRBV5-8 and TRBJ2-3, is EAGVTQSPTHLIKTRGQQATLRCSPISGHTSVYWYQQALGLGLQFLLWYDEGEERNRGNFPPRFSGRQFPNYSSELNVNALELEDSALYLCASSHRRTGMKYFGPGTRLTVL.

The chain recombines TRBV4-1 with TRBJ2-7, with 8 bases fitting TRBD2. The trim removed 4 bases at V and 6 bases at J, leaving 11 bases unmatched. Germline V gives CDR1 MGHRA, CDR2 YSYEKL. CDR3 length: 15 amino acids. CDR3 nucleotides: TGCGCCAGCAGCCGAAAATCGGGACTAGATGGCGAGCAGTACTTC. This sequence encodes CASSRKSGLDGEQYF.

The V and J genes are TRBV5-4 and TRBJ2-5; 10 bases fit TRBD2. V shed 4 bases, J shed 2 bases, and the junction held 8 bases outside the gene matches. The CDR3 is 16 amino acids. CDR1 is SGHNT, CDR2 YYREEE, per germline (reference sequence). CDR3 nucleotides: TGTGCCAGCAGCCCCTCTATAGCGGGAGGACAAGAGACCCAGTACTTC. This gives the protein CASSPSIAGGQETQYF.

The genes are TRBV7-9 and TRBJ1-1, with TRBD1 matching over 7 bases. The CDR3 totals 13 residues. The V gene end was trimmed by 4 bases and the J gene end by 11 bases; junction bases not matched to a gene: 10. The germline V gene has CDR1 SEHNR and CDR2 FQNEAQ (reference sequence). CDR3 bases: TGTGCCAGCAGCTCTCGAGGGGGCGCGGCCGCTTTCTTT. This translates into CASSSRGGAAAFF.

V gene TRBV29-1 combines with J gene TRBJ2-6, with D possibly TRBD2 on 6 matching bases. V dropped 6 bases and J dropped 0 bases, with 12 bases sitting between them. The germline gives CDR1 SQVTM, CDR2 ANQGSEA. The length of the CDR3 is 15 residues. The CDR3 reads CSVETGGSGANVLTF. The CDR3 DNA is TGCAGCGTAGAGACCGGGGGCTCTGGGGCCAACGTCCTGACTTTC. Drawing the rest from reference TRBV29-1 and TRBJ2-6, the complete variable domain is SAVISQKPSRDICQRGTSLTIQCQVDSQVTMMFWYRQQPGQSLTLIATANQGSEATYESGFVIDKFPISRPNLTFSTLTVSNMSPEDSSIYLCSVETGGSGANVLTFGAGSRLTVL.

This rearrangement joins TRBV5-1 to TRBJ2-7; 7 bases agree with TRBD2. Germline loops: CDR1 SGHRS, CDR2 YFSETQ. After removal of 0 bases from V and 2 bases from J, the junction contained 8 bases not matched to a gene. This CDR3 has 16 residues. CDR3 bases: TGCGCCAGCAGCTTGGCCACGGGACTAACTACCTACGAGCAGTACTTC. Protein sequence: CASSLATGLTTYEQYF.

The chain couples TRBV6-5 to TRBJ1-1; the D gene is possibly TRBD1 (5 bases). The CDR3 totals 16 residues. From germline, CDR1 is MNHEY and CDR2 SVGAGI. Trimming removed 0 bases at V and 4 bases at J, with 15 bases between. CDR3 sequence reads: CASSYSKGNWGTEAFF. Written as DNA, the CDR3 is TGTGCCAGCAGTTACTCGAAGGGGAACTGGGGCACTGAAGCTTTCTTT.

The J gene is TRBJ1-3, the V gene TRBV6-1; tentatively, D is TRBD1 (6 bases). The germline gives CDR1 MNHNS, CDR2 SASEGT. CDR3 size: 16 residues. The V end was cut by 3 bases, the J end by 0 bases, with 12 bases between. The CDR3 nucleotides are TGTGCCAGCAGTGACCAACAGGGTTACTCTGGAAACACCATATATTTT. It is translated as CASSDQQGYSGNTIYF.

The V and J genes are TRBV28 and TRBJ1-2; D perhaps matches TRBD1 (5 bases). V gave up 7 bases and J gave up 1 base, with 10 bases separating them. Germline CDR1 and CDR2: MDHEN and SYDVKM. This CDR3 has 13 residues. The CDR3 protein is CASNSDSNYGYTF. The CDR3, as DNA: TGTGCCAGCAACAGCGACAGTAACTATGGCTACACCTTC.

The V gene is TRBV7-6, the J gene TRBJ2-1; D remains ambiguous. CDR1 SGHVS and CDR2 FNYEAQ come from the germline V gene. The CDR3 length is 13 residues. V dropped 1 base and J dropped 7 bases, with 8 bases sitting between them. The CDR3 nucleotides are TGTGCCAGCAGCTTAGGGCCTGAGAATGAGCAGTTCTTC. This sequence encodes CASSLGPENEQFF.